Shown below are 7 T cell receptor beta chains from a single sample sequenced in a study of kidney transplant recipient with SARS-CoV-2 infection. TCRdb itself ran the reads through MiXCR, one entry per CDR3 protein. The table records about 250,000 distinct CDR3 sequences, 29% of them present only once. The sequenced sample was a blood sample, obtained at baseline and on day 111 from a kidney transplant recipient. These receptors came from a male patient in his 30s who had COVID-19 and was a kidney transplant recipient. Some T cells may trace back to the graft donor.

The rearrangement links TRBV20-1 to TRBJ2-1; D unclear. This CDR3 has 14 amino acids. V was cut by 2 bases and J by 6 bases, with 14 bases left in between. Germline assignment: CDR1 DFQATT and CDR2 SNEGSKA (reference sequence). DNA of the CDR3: TGCAGTGCTAGAAGAGGTTGGGTCGGCAATGAGCAGTTCTTC. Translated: CSARRGWVGNEQFF.

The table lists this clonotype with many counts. This chain's CDR3 is CASSLGTYNEQFF. The CDR3 DNA reads as TGTGCCAGCAGCTTGGGTACGTACAATGAGCAGTTCTTC. This chain links TRBV12-3 or TRBV12-4 with TRBJ2-1; D gene unclear. V lost 6 bases, J lost 4 bases, and 10 bases lay in between. The CDR3 extends over 13 amino acids.

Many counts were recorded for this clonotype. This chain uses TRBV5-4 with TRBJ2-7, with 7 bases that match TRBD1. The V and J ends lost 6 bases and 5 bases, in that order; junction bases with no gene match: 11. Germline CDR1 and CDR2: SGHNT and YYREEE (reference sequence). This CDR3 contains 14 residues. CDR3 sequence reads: CASNNLDRANEQYF. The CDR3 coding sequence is TGTGCCAGCAACAACCTTGACAGGGCTAACGAGCAGTACTTC. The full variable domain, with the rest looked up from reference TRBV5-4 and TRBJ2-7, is ETGVTQSPTHLIKTRGQQVTLRCSSQSGHNTVSWYQQALGQGPQFIFQYYREEENGRGNFPPRFSGLQFPNYSSELNVNALELDDSALYLCASNNLDRANEQYFGPGTRLTVT.

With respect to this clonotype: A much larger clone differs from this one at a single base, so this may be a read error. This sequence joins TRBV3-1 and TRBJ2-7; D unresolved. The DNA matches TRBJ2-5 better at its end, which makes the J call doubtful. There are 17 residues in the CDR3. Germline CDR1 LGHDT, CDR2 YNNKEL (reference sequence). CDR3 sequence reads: CASSMLSPISFSETQYF. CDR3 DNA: TGTGCCAGCAGCATGTTGAGTCCCATTTCTTTCTCTGAGACCCAGTACTTC.

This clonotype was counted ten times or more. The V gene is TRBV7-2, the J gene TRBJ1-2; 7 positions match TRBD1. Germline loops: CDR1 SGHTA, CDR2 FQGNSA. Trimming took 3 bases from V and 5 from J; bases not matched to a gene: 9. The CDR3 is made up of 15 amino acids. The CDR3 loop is CASSFQRGPVYGYTF. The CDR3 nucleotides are TGTGCCAGCAGCTTTCAGAGGGGGCCAGTTTATGGCTACACCTTC.

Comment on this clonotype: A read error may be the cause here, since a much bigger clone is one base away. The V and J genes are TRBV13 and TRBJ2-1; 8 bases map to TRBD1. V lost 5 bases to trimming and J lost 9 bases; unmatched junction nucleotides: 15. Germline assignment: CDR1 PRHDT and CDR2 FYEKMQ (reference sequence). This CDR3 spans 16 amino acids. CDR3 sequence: CASSPENDRGGSEQFF. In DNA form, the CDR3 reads TGTGCCAGCAGCCCTGAAAACGACAGGGGTGGCAGTGAGCAGTTCTTC.

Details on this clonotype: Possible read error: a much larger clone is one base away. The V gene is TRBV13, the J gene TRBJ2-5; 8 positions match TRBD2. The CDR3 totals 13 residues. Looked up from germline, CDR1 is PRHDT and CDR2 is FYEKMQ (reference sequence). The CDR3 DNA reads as TGTACCAGCAGCCGGGAGGGAGGTGAGACCCAGTACTTC. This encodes CTSSREGGETQYF.